Each of the 14 T cell receptor beta chains below was sequenced from the same sample in a study of T cells after somatic rescue of genetic block. Assay used: immunoSEQ multiplex PCR; TCRdb lists only in-frame clones, some missing. The table records 68,000 or so clones, about nine tenths of them present only once. Sequenced input: peripheral blood mononuclear cells (PBMCs). These TCRs come from a man aged 40-49 years.

V and J are TRBV9 and TRBJ2-5; TRBD2 agrees at 8 bases. With 4 bases clipped from V and 2 bases from J, the junction kept 10 bases outside the gene matches. The CDR3 length is 16 residues. CDR1 is SGDLS, CDR2 YYNGEE, per germline. DNA for the CDR3: TGTGCCAGCAGCAAATCAGCGGGGGATTTACAAGAGACCCAGTACTTC. It encodes CASSKSAGDLQETQYF.

V gene TRBV10-1 combines with J gene TRBJ2-3; TRBD1 is a possible D gene (5 bases). V was pared by 3 bases and J by 0 bases, with 10 bases between. The germline V gene has CDR1 WNHNN and CDR2 SYGVQD (reference sequence). This CDR3 has 15 amino acids. The chain's CDR3 is CASSDSTASTDTQYF. The CDR3 DNA reads as TGCGCCAGCAGTGATTCGACAGCTAGCACAGATACGCAGTATTTT.

The chain carries TRBV28 and TRBJ2-1; D assignment may be TRBD1 or TRBD2 (5 bases each). The ends were cut back, 2 bases at V and 6 bases at J, with 8 bases in the middle. The CDR3 contains 13 residues. The germline gives CDR1 MDHEN, CDR2 SYDVKM. The CDR3 region is CASSLIGGNEQFF. The CDR3, as DNA: TGTGCCAGCAGTTTAATTGGGGGCAATGAGCAGTTCTTC.

V and J are TRBV5-1 and TRBJ2-3; D is undetermined. Looked up from germline, CDR1 is SGHRS and CDR2 is YFSETQ. Trimming pared 4 bases from V and 2 bases from J, leaving 11 bases between. The CDR3 totals 14 residues. For the CDR3, the DNA is TGCGCCAGCAGCCTTGGGTGGTCCACAGATACGCAGTATTTT. It encodes CASSLGWSTDTQYF.

The rearrangement joins TRBV7-2 to TRBJ2-3, with D possibly being TRBD2 (6 bases). This CDR3 has 15 amino acids. Germline loops: CDR1 SGHTA, CDR2 FQGNSA. Trimming removed 5 bases from V and 1 base from J, with 13 bases in between. The CDR3 DNA follows: TGTGCCAGCAGCCAGGGCGGGACTGGCACAGATACGCAGTATTTT. The encoded protein is CASSQGGTGTDTQYF.

This clone was seen only once. DNA of the CDR3: TGTGCCAGCAGTGCCTACCTGGGAGATGAGCAGTTCTTC. This gives the protein CASSAYLGDEQFF. The J gene is TRBJ2-1, the V gene TRBV27, with TRBD2 as a possible D gene (5 bases). CDR1 MNHEY and CDR2 SMNVEV come from the germline V gene (reference sequence). V was clipped by 5 bases and J by 8 bases, with 13 bases between them. The CDR3 covers 13 residues.

V usage is TRBV5-1 and J usage is TRBJ2-3, with 9 bases that match TRBD2. V was clipped by 0 bases and J by 3 bases; unmatched bases: 5. Germline V lookup: CDR1 SGHRS, CDR2 YFSETQ. The CDR3 extends over 16 amino acids. The CDR3 reads CASSLDSGGATDTQYF. CDR3 bases: TGCGCCAGCAGCTTGGATAGCGGGGGTGCTACAGATACGCAGTATTTT. Combining the CDR3 with reference TRBV5-1 and TRBJ2-3 gives the whole variable domain KAGVTQTPRYLIKTRGQQVTLSCSPISGHRSVSWYQQTPGQGLQFLFEYFSETQRNKGNFPGRFSGRQFSNSRSEMNVSTLELGDSALYLCASSLDSGGATDTQYFGPGTRLTVL.

V gene TRBV4-3 combines with J gene TRBJ1-2, with no clear D. This CDR3 has 14 amino acids. Germline loops: CDR1 LGHNA, CDR2 YSLEER. V was shortened by 0 bases and J by 5 bases, with 10 bases between the two germline ends. The CDR3 DNA reads TGCGCCAGCAGCCAAGAAGCATGGAGTTATGGCTACACCTTC. Its translation: CASSQEAWSYGYTF.

This chain uses TRBV18 with TRBJ2-7; tentative D call: TRBD1 (7 bases). The V gene's germline CDR1 is KGHSH and CDR2 LQKENI. The CDR3 covers 13 residues. V was cut by 3 bases and J by 4 bases, with 10 bases left in between. CDR3 amino acids: CASSPAGGYEQYF. For the CDR3, the DNA is TGTGCCAGCTCACCGGCAGGGGGGTACGAGCAGTACTTC.

The rearrangement links TRBV6-6 to TRBJ2-3; D might be TRBD2 (8 bases). This CDR3 is 14 amino acids long. Germline CDR1 MNHNY, CDR2 SVGAGI (reference sequence). Trimming removed 6 bases at V and 6 bases at J, with 16 bases between. The DNA for the CDR3 is TGTGCCAGCAGACGGGAGGGGGCGTACGATACGCAGTATTTT. Its protein is CASRREGAYDTQYF.

V is TRBV29-1 and J is TRBJ2-2; D is possibly TRBD1 (5 bases). The CDR3 sequence is 16 residues long. CDR1 is SQVTM, CDR2 ANQGSEA, per germline. CDR3 DNA: TGCAGGCCTTCTTACCCCCTTCCAGGGTATTCCGGGGAGCTGTTTTTT. Translating gives CRPSYPLPGYSGELFF.

The CDR3: CASRPGQGAYEQYF. DNA for the CDR3: TGTGCCAGCAGGCCGGGACAGGGTGCCTACGAGCAGTACTTC. The chain joins TRBV6-5 to TRBJ2-7; 9 bases line up with TRBD1. The ends lost 6 bases at V and 2 bases at J; junction bases unmatched: 5. This CDR3 is 14 amino acids long. Germline-derived CDR1 and CDR2 are MNHEY and SVGAGI.

V and J are TRBV20-1 and TRBJ2-7; the D is unclear. CDR3 length: 11 amino acids. Germline CDR1 is DFQATT and CDR2 is SNEGSKA (reference sequence). The germline V and J ends were trimmed by 3 bases and 3 bases, with 6 bases remaining between them. CDR3 region: CSARSDYEQYF. CDR3 coding DNA: TGCAGTGCTAGGTCCGACTACGAGCAGTACTTC.

CDR3 bases: TGTGCCGTCGGGGCGGGAGCCGACAATGAGCAGTTCTTC. This translates into CAVGAGADNEQFF. The V gene is TRBV28, the J gene TRBJ2-1; 7 bases fit TRBD2. V dropped 11 bases and J dropped 5; count of bases not matched to a gene: 9. Germline CDR1 MDHEN, CDR2 SYDVKM. This CDR3 contains 13 residues.